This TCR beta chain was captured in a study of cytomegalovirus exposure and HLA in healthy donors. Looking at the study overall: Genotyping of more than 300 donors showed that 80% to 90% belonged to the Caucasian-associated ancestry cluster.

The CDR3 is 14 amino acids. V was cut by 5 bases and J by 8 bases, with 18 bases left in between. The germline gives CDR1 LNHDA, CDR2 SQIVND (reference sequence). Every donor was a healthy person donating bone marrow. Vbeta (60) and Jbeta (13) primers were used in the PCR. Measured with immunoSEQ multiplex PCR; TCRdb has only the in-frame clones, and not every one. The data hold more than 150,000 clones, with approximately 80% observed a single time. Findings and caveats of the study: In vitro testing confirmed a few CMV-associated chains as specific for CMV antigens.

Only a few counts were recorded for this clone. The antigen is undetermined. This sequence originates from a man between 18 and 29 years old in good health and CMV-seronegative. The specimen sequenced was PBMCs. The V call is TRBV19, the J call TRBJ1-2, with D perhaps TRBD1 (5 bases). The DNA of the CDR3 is TGTGCCAGTAGTCCCGAAGGCACAGGCCTCGGCTACACCTTC. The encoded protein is CASSPEGTGLGYTF.